This TCR beta chain was sequenced for a study of blood T cell repertoires in COVID-19. Turning to the study itself: There were acute and convalescent COVID-19 samples, and they came from the United States, Italy and Spain. PBMCs, B-cell-depleted T cells, or T cells were the source of the cDNA or gDNA that made up the material.

Original processing notes: Reference gene primers were amplified, and this amplification served to estimate nucleated cell counts. This table comes from immunoSEQ multiplex PCR, and its TCRdb copy is limited to in-frame clones, with some not included. V, J and clone size reflect that table, while D and trimming were determined from the DNA. The sample has tens of thousands of clones, about 85% seen once; the top ten hold over 35%. The sequenced sample consisted of peripheral blood. This sequence originates from a man aged 80 or over with acute or convalescent COVID-19.

CDR3 DNA: TGTGCCAGCAGCTTACAGGGGGCGATGAACACTGAAGCTTTCTTT. It translates to CASSLQGAMNTEAFF. This sequence joins TRBV28 and TRBJ1-1; 9 nucleotides align to TRBD1. Germline V lookup: CDR1 MDHEN, CDR2 SYDVKM. The CDR3 length is 15 residues. The J segment lost 0 bases and the V segment lost 6 bases, leaving 5 bases of the junction unmatched.